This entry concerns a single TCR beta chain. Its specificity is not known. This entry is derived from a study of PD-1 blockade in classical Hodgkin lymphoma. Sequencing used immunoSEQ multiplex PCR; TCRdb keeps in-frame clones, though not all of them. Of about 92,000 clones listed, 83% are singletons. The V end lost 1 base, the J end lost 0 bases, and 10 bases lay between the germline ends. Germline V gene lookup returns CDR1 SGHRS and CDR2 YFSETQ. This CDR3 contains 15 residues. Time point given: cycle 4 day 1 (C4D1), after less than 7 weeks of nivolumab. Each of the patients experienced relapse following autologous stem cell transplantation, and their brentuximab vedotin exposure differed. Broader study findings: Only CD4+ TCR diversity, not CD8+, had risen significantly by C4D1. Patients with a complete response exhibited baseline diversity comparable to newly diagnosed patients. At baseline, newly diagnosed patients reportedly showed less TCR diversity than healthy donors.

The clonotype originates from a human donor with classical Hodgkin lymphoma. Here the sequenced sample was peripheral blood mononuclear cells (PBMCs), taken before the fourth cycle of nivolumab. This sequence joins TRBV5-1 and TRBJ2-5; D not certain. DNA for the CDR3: TGCGCCAGCAGCTTGCTTAGGGTGAACCAAGAGACCCAGTACTTC. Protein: CASSLLRVNQETQYF. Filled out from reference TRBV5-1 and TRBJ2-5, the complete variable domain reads KAGVTQTPRYLIKTRGQQVTLSCSPISGHRSVSWYQQTPGQGLQFLFEYFSETQRNKGNFPGRFSGRQFSNSRSEMNVSTLELGDSALYLCASSLLRVNQETQYFGPGTRLLVL.